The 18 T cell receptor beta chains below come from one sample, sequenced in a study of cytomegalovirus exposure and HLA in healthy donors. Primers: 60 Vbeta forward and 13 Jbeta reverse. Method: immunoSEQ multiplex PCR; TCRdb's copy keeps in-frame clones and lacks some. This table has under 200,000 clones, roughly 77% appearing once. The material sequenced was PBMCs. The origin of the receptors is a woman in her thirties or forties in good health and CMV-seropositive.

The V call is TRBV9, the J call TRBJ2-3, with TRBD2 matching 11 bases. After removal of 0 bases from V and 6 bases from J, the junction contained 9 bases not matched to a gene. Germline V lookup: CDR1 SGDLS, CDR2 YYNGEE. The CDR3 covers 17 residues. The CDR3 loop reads CASSVELAGVYGDTQYF. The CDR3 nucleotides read TGTGCCAGCAGCGTAGAACTAGCGGGAGTCTATGGGGATACGCAGTATTTT.

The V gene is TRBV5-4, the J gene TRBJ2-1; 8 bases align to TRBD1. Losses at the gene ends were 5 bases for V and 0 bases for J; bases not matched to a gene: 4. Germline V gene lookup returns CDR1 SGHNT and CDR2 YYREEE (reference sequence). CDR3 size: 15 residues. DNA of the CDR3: TGTGCCAGCAGTTTCGGACAGGGCTCCTACAATGAGCAGTTCTTC. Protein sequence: CASSFGQGSYNEQFF.

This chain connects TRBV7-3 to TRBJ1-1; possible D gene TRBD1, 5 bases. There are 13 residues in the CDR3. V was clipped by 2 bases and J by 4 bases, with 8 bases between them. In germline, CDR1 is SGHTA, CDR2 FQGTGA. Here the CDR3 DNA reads TGTGCCAGCAGCTTAGGGGCGACCACTGAAGCTTTCTTT. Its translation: CASSLGATTEAFF.

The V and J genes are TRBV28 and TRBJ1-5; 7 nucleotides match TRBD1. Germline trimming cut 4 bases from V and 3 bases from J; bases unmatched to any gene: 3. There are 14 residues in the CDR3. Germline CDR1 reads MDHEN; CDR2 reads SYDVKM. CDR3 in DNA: TGTGCCAGCAGTTCGGGGACAGTCAATCAGCCCCAGCATTTT. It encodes CASSSGTVNQPQHF.

The CDR3 sequence: CASSPGQGLETQYF. For the CDR3, the DNA is TGTGCCAGCAGCCCAGGACAGGGTCTTGAGACCCAGTACTTC. V usage is TRBV7-3 and J usage is TRBJ2-5; TRBD1 matches 8 bases. Looked up from germline, CDR1 is SGHTA and CDR2 is FQGTGA. The ends lost 5 bases at V and 5 bases at J; junction bases unmatched: 7. The CDR3 is 14 amino acids.

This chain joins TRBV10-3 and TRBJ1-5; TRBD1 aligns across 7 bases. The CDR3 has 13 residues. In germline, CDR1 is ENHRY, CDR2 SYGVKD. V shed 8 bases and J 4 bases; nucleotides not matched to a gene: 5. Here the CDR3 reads CAIGLQGNQPQHF. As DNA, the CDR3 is TGTGCCATCGGACTACAGGGGAATCAGCCCCAGCATTTT.

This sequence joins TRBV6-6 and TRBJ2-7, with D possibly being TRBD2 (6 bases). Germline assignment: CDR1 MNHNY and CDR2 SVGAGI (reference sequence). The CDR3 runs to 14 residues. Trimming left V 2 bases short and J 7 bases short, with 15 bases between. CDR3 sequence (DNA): TGTGCCAGCAGTTACGGGGGGAGAGCGCGAGAGCAGTACTTC. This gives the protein CASSYGGRAREQYF.

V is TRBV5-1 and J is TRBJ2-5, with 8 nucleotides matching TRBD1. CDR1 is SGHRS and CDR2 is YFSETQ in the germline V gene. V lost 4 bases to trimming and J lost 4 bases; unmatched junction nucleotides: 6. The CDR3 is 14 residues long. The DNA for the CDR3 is TGCGCCAGCAGCATTGGACAGGGAGGAGAGACCCAGTACTTC. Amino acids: CASSIGQGGETQYF. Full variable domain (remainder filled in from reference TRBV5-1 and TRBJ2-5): KAGVTQTPRYLIKTRGQQVTLSCSPISGHRSVSWYQQTPGQGLQFLFEYFSETQRNKGNFPGRFSGRQFSNSRSEMNVSTLELGDSALYLCASSIGQGGETQYFGPGTRLLVL.

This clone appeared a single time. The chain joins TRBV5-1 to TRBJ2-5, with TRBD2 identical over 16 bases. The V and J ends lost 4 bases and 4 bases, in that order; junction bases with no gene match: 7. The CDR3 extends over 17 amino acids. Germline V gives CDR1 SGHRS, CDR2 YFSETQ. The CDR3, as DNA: TGCGCCAGCAGCGGGGGGACTAGCGGGAGGGCCCCAGAGACCCAGTACTTC. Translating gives CASSGGTSGRAPETQYF.

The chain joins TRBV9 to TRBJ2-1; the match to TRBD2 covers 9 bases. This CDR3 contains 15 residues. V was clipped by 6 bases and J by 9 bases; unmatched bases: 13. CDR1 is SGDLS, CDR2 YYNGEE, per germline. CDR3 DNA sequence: TGTGCCAGCAATCAGGTGGCGGGAGGGGTCCTTGAGCAGTTCTTC. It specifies CASNQVAGGVLEQFF.

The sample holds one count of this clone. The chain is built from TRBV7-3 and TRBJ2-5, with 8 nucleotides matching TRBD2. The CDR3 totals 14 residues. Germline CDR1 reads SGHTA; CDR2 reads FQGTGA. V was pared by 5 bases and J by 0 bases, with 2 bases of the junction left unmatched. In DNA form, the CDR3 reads TGTGCCAGCAGCCCTAGCGGGTACCAAGAGACCCAGTACTTC. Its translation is CASSPSGYQETQYF.

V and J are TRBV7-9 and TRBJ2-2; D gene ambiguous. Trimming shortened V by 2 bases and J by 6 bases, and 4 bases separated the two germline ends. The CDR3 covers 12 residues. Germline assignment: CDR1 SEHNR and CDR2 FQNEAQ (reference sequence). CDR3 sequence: CASSLWPGELFF. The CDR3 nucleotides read TGTGCCAGCAGCTTATGGCCCGGGGAGCTGTTTTTT.

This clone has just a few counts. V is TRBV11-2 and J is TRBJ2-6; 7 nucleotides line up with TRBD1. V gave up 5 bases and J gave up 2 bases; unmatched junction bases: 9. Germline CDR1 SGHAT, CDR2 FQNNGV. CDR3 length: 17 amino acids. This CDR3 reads CASSHRQGVAGANVLTF. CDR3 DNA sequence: TGTGCCAGCAGCCATCGACAGGGTGTGGCTGGGGCCAACGTCCTGACTTTC. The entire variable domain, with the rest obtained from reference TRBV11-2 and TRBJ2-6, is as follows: EAGVAQSPRYKIIEKRQSVAFWCNPISGHATLYWYQQILGQGPKLLIQFQNNGVVDDSQLPKDRFSAERLKGVDSTLKIQPAKLEDSAVYLCASSHRQGVAGANVLTFGAGSRLTVL.

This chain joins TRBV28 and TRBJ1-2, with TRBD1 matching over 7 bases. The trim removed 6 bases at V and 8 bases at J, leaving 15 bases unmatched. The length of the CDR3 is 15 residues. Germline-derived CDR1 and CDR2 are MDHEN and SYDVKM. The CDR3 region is CASSPPGEGAQGYTF. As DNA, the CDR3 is TGTGCCAGCAGCCCTCCCGGAGAGGGGGCACAGGGCTACACCTTC.

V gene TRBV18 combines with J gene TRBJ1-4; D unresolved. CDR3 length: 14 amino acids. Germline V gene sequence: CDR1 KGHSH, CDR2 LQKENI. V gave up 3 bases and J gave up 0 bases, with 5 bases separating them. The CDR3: CASSPQSTNEKLFF. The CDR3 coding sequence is TGTGCCAGCTCACCTCAGTCAACTAATGAAAAACTGTTTTTT.

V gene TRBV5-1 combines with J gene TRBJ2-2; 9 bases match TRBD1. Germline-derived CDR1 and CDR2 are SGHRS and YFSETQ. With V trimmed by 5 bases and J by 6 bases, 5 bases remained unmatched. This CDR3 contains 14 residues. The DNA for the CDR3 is TGCGCCAGCAGACAACAGGGGGCGGCCGGGGAGCTGTTTTTT. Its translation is CASRQQGAAGELFF.

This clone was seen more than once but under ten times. CDR3 DNA: TGTGCCAGCAGTTTTGCCGGAGGCAACTATGGCTACACCTTC. It codes for CASSFAGGNYGYTF. The genes are TRBV27 and TRBJ1-2, with unresolved D. The CDR3 sequence is 14 residues long. Trimming pared 3 bases from V and 2 bases from J, leaving 10 bases between. CDR1 is MNHEY and CDR2 is SMNVEV in the germline V gene (reference sequence).

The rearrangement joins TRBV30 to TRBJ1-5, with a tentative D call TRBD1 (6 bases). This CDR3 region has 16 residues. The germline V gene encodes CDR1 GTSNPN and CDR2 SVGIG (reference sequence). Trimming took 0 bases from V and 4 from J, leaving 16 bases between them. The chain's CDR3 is CAWSVSGGGFNQPQHF. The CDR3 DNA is TGTGCCTGGAGTGTTAGCGGCGGGGGCTTTAATCAGCCCCAGCATTTT.